This TCR beta chain was identified in a study of shared clonotypes between healthy human individuals. Findings and caveats of the study: Non-shared clonotypes showed lower generation probabilities than clonotypes common to all four donors.

Profiling relied on immunoSEQ multiplex PCR, and the TCRdb table lists in-frame clones only, not all of them. This sample has some 2,500,000 clones, with 92% found just once. For this clone: No antigen is known for it.

The CDR3 is made up of 15 amino acids. After removal of 3 bases from V and 1 base from J, the junction contained 5 bases not matched to a gene. CDR1 and CDR2 (germline): SGHRS, YFSETQ. The sample taken for sequencing was naive CD4+ T cells from PBMCs. Subset meaning: CD45RA+ positively selected. The chain recombines TRBV5-1 with TRBJ2-3; 7 nucleotides agree with TRBD2. This TCR came from a man younger than 30 in good health. Some clones in this sample may be carry-over from other donors' samples. The CDR3 sequence is CASSWGRAGTDTQYF. In DNA form, the CDR3 reads TGCGCCAGCAGCTGGGGGAGGGCCGGCACAGATACGCAGTATTTT. Based on the CDR3 plus reference TRBV5-1 and TRBJ2-3, the full variable domain is KAGVTQTPRYLIKTRGQQVTLSCSPISGHRSVSWYQQTPGQGLQFLFEYFSETQRNKGNFPGRFSGRQFSNSRSEMNVSTLELGDSALYLCASSWGRAGTDTQYFGPGTRLTVL.